These 21 T cell receptor beta chains were all obtained from the same sample, sequenced in a study of shared clonotypes between healthy human individuals (dated by TCRdb to about 2020). Library construction relied on the immunoSEQ multiplex PCR assay. In TCRdb, the immuneACCESS table is reduced to in-frame sequences with V and J assigned. These tables do not hold every clone; where another copy was compared, an unresolved V gene accounts for under half, and the others remain unexplained. The sample records hundreds of thousands of clones, about 74% of which are singletons. The leading ten clones occupy about 1.8% of the sample. Sequencing was carried out using memory CD4+ T cells sorted from blood. In the paper's terms, the cell subset or site label means: CD45RA-negative fraction. Receptors originate from a woman under 40 in good health.

In its sample, this clone was seen once. Here the CDR3 DNA reads TGTGCCACCAGCAGAGGCTGGGGACAGCTGTCCCCTTATGGCTACACCTTC. Amino acid sequence: CATSRGWGQLSPYGYTF. The chain recombines TRBV15 with TRBJ1-2; 7 nucleotides align to TRBD1. Unmatched junction bases numbered 13, after V lost 1 base and J lost 5 bases. Germline V gene data show CDR1 as LNHNV and CDR2 as YYDKDF (reference sequence). The CDR3 loop spans 17 amino acids. The variable domain in full, with the rest retrieved from reference TRBV15 and TRBJ1-2, is DAMVIQNPRYQVTQFGKPVTLSCSQTLNHNVMYWYQQKSSQAPKLLFHYYDKDFNNEADTPDNFQSRRPNTSFCFLDIRSPGLGDTAMYLCATSRGWGQLSPYGYTFGSGTRLTVV.

The V call is TRBV9, the J call TRBJ2-5, with 8 bases matching TRBD2. V was pared by 2 bases and J by 5 bases, with 8 bases of the junction left unmatched. This CDR3 has 15 amino acids. Germline V lookup: CDR1 SGDLS, CDR2 YYNGEE. CDR3 protein: CASSVSEREFETQYF. CDR3 DNA sequence: TGTGCCAGCAGCGTCTCCGAGCGGGAGTTCGAGACCCAGTACTTC.

This clone showed up just once. The chain's CDR3 is CASSSYSYPSGNTIYF. CDR3 DNA sequence: TGTGCCAGCAGTTCCTACAGCTACCCCTCTGGAAACACCATATATTTT. This chain uses TRBV28 with TRBJ1-3; no clear D. The ends were cut back, 4 bases at V and 0 bases at J, with 13 bases in the middle. The V gene's germline CDR1 is MDHEN and CDR2 SYDVKM. The CDR3 consists of 16 residues.

The chain has TRBV19 and TRBJ2-5, with a possible D match to TRBD1 (5 bases). Trimming stripped 5 bases from V and 2 bases from J, with 9 bases between. This CDR3 has 13 residues. CDR1 is LNHDA, CDR2 SQIVND, per germline (reference sequence). CDR3 DNA sequence: TGTGCCAGTAGTGGGGCAAGTCAAGAGACCCAGTACTTC. It specifies CASSGASQETQYF.

The chain employs TRBV2 and TRBJ2-5, with 9 positions matching TRBD2. The germline V gene encodes CDR1 SNHLY and CDR2 FYNNEI. The CDR3 extends over 17 amino acids. Trimming at V came to 1 base and at J to 5 bases, leaving 11 bases not matched to a gene. The CDR3 DNA follows: TGTGCCAGCAGTGAAGAGGGGGCGGGAGGGCCTTATGAGACCCAGTACTTC. Protein: CASSEEGAGGPYETQYF.

This clone was counted a single time. The chain's CDR3 is CASSDGLARETQYF. The CDR3 bases are TGCGCCAGCAGTGATGGACTAGCGCGAGAGACCCAGTACTTC. The chain joins TRBV10-1 to TRBJ2-5; the match to TRBD2 covers 9 bases. CDR1 and CDR2 from the germline V gene are WNHNN and SYGVQD (reference sequence). This CDR3 is built from 14 residues. V lost 3 bases to trimming and J lost 4 bases; unmatched junction nucleotides: 3.

J is TRBJ2-2 and V is TRBV5-1; D may be TRBD2 (5 bases). Germline CDR1 and CDR2: SGHRS and YFSETQ. V was pared by 3 bases and J by 7 bases, with 22 bases between. The CDR3 contains 17 residues. CDR3 sequence reads: CASSYRSDSPRSGELFF. CDR3 in DNA: TGCGCCAGCAGCTACCGCTCGGACTCTCCGCGGAGCGGGGAGCTGTTTTTT.

The gene calls are TRBV28 and TRBJ2-7, with 12 bases aligning to TRBD2. This CDR3 region has 20 residues. V lost 2 bases, J lost 5 bases, and 19 bases stayed unmatched. Germline-derived CDR1 and CDR2 are MDHEN and SYDVKM. CDR3 DNA sequence: TGTGCCAGCAGTTTACCTAGGACTAGCGGGAAGCCGCCCAGGCAGAACGAGCAGTACTTC. Translated: CASSLPRTSGKPPRQNEQYF.

The CDR3 loop reads CASSLVKKKNTEAFF. The CDR3 DNA follows: TGTGCCAGCAGTTTAGTGAAGAAGAAGAACACTGAAGCTTTCTTT. This chain links TRBV27 with TRBJ1-1; D is undetermined. Germline lookup yields CDR1 MNHEY and CDR2 SMNVEV (reference sequence). The V end was cut by 2 bases, the J end by 1 base, with 11 bases between. The CDR3 covers 15 residues.

The rearrangement uses TRBV6-1 and TRBJ2-1; possible D gene TRBD2, 6 bases. V gave up 2 bases and J gave up 7 bases, with 15 bases separating them. Per germline, CDR1 MNHNS and CDR2 SASEGT. The CDR3 contains 15 residues. The CDR3 DNA reads TGTGCCAGCAGTGAATCGGGACTTACGAATAATGAGCAGTTCTTC. Encoded protein: CASSESGLTNNEQFF.

This clone appeared a few times. The genes are TRBV6-5 and TRBJ2-7; D is undetermined. The V gene lost 5 bases and the J gene lost 2 bases, with 7 bases spanning the gap. Germline-derived CDR1 and CDR2 are MNHEY and SVGAGI. CDR3 length: 12 residues. The CDR3 DNA follows: TGTGCCAGCAGTAATCGACCCTACGAGCAGTACTTC. Its protein product is CASSNRPYEQYF.

This clone has a handful of counts. The gene calls are TRBV2 and TRBJ2-7; TRBD2 agrees at 9 bases. Germline V gene sequence: CDR1 SNHLY, CDR2 FYNNEI. The J segment lost 1 base and the V segment lost 2 bases, leaving 3 bases of the junction unmatched. The CDR3 totals 15 residues. The CDR3 DNA reads TGTGCCAGCAGTGAATGGCGGGAGGGTTCCTACGAGCAGTACTTC. This encodes CASSEWREGSYEQYF.

The table lists this clone with a count of one. This rearrangement joins TRBV19 to TRBJ2-3; 7 bases are shared with TRBD2. V lost 1 base, J lost 4 bases, and 5 bases stayed unmatched. Per the germline V gene, CDR1 is LNHDA and CDR2 is SQIVND (reference sequence). The CDR3 has 15 residues. The CDR3 reads CASSIGAGEADTQYF. CDR3 coding DNA: TGTGCCAGTAGTATAGGTGCGGGAGAGGCAGATACGCAGTATTTT. Full variable domain (missing parts from reference TRBV19 and TRBJ2-3): DGGITQSPKYLFRKEGQNVTLSCEQNLNHDAMYWYRQDPGQGLRLIYYSQIVNDFQKGDIAEGYSVSREKKESFPLTVTSAQKNPTAFYLCASSIGAGEADTQYFGPGTRLTVL.

The V call is TRBV5-5, the J call TRBJ2-7; 7 nucleotides line up with TRBD1. This CDR3 spans 12 amino acids. V was pared by 4 bases and J by 6 bases, with 4 bases of the junction left unmatched. Germline CDR1 is SGHKS and CDR2 is YYEKEE (reference sequence). The CDR3 protein is CASSLSGGEQYF. The CDR3 nucleotides are TGTGCCAGCAGCCTGTCAGGGGGCGAGCAGTACTTC.

This clone was seen only a few times. This sequence joins TRBV7-9 and TRBJ2-7; D is unclear. The ends were cut back, 6 bases at V and 9 bases at J, with 15 bases in the middle. Germline V gene data show CDR1 as SEHNR and CDR2 as FQNEAQ (reference sequence). This CDR3 has 12 amino acids. In nucleotides, the CDR3 is TGTGCCAGCAGTCGGTCCTCTGAGACGCAGTACTTC. This codes for CASSRSSETQYF.

The chain recombines TRBV4-2 with TRBJ2-3, with 12 bases identical to TRBD1. The CDR3 loop spans 16 amino acids. Germline V gives CDR1 LGHNA, CDR2 YNFKEQ. V shed 3 bases and J 6 bases; nucleotides not matched to a gene: 7. Here the CDR3 reads CASSQGGTGGRDTQYF. In DNA, the CDR3 is TGTGCCAGCAGCCAGGGGGGGACAGGGGGCAGGGATACGCAGTATTTT.

The chain has TRBV10-3 and TRBJ2-5; D uncertain. The CDR3 loop spans 14 amino acids. V lost 1 base and J lost 2, with 8 bases in between. CDR1 ENHRY and CDR2 SYGVKD come from the germline V gene. The CDR3 DNA follows: TGTGCCATCAGTGAGTATAGTAAGCAAGAGACCCAGTACTTC. Amino acids: CAISEYSKQETQYF.

The chain's CDR3 is CAWGLAGAHEQYF. The DNA for the CDR3 is TGTGCCTGGGGACTAGCGGGAGCCCACGAGCAGTACTTC. The rearrangement links TRBV30 to TRBJ2-5; 13 bases are a match to TRBD2. The end of the DNA aligns better with TRBJ2-7, so the J call may be wrong. The CDR3 is made up of 13 amino acids. CDR1 and CDR2 from the germline V gene are GTSNPN and SVGIG (reference sequence).

This clone appeared once. The V gene is TRBV7-2, the J gene TRBJ2-1; D may correspond to TRBD1 or TRBD2 (5 bases each). CDR1 and CDR2 from the germline V gene are SGHTA and FQGNSA. V lost 6 bases to trimming and J lost 7 bases, with 16 bases between them. The CDR3 has 14 amino acids. CDR3 coding DNA: TGTGCCAGCAGGGCTCCGGGACCCACAAATGAGCAGTTCTTC. This gives the protein CASRAPGPTNEQFF. The complete variable domain, with remaining parts taken from reference TRBV7-2 and TRBJ2-1, reads GAGVSQSPSNKVTEKGKDVELRCDPISGHTALYWYRQSLGQGLEFLIYFQGNSAPDKSGLPSDRFSAERTGGSVSTLTIQRTQQEDSAVYLCASRAPGPTNEQFFGPGTRLTVL.

V and J are TRBV5-4 and TRBJ1-1; D remains unclear. The CDR3 is made up of 14 amino acids. Germline V CDR1 and CDR2: SGHNT, YYREEE (reference sequence). The V end lost 2 bases, the J end lost 9 bases, and 17 bases lay between the germline ends. CDR3 coding DNA: TGTGCCAGCAGCTTATCGGCCGCAGAAAGTAAAGCTTTCTTT. Translation gives CASSLSAAESKAFF.

V is TRBV28 and J is TRBJ2-3; 10 bases map to TRBD2. V shed 1 base and J 5 bases; nucleotides not matched to a gene: 9. This CDR3 spans 17 amino acids. The germline gives CDR1 MDHEN, CDR2 SYDVKM. CDR3: CASSLFGLAVEKDTQYF. CDR3 bases: TGTGCCAGCAGTTTATTCGGACTAGCGGTAGAGAAAGATACGCAGTATTTT.